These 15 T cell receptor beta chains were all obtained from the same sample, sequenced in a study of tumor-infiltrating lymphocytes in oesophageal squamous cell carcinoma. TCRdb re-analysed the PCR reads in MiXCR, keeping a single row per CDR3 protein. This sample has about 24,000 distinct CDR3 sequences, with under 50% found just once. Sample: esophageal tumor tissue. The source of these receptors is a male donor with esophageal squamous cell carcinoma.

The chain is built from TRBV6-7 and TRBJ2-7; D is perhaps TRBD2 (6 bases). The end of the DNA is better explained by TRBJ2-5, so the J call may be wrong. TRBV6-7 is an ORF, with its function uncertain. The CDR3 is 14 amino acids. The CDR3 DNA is TGTGCCAGCAGTTACTCGGGGGGAGATGAGACCCAGTACTTC. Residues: CASSYSGGDETQYF.

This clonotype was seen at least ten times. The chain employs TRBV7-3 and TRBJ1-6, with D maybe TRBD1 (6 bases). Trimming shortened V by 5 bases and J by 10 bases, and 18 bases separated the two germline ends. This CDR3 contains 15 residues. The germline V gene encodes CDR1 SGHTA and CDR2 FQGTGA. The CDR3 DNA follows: TGTGCCAGCAGCGCCCGAGGGGGGGGCCGGTCACCCCTCCACTTT. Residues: CASSARGGGRSPLHF.

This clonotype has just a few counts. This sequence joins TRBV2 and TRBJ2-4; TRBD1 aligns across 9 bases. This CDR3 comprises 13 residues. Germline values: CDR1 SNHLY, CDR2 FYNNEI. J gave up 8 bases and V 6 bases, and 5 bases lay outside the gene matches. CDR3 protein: CASRGTGWHIQYF. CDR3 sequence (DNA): TGTGCCAGCAGGGGGACAGGGTGGCACATTCAGTACTTC.

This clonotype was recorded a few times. DNA for the CDR3: TGTGCCAGCAGTAGTCGGGGGAATAGCAATCAGCCCCAGCATTTT. This gives the protein CASSSRGNSNQPQHF. The chain combines TRBV12-3 or TRBV12-4 with TRBJ1-5; a weak D match, TRBD1 (5 bases). Trimming cost V 5 bases and J 0 bases, with 11 bases left between them. The CDR3 consists of 15 residues.

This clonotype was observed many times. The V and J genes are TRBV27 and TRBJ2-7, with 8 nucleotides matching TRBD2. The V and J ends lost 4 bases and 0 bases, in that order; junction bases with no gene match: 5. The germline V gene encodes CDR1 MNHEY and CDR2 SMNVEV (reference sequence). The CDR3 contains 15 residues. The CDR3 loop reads CASSYSGTYSYEQYF. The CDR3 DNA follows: TGTGCCAGCAGTTATAGCGGGACGTACTCCTACGAGCAGTACTTC.

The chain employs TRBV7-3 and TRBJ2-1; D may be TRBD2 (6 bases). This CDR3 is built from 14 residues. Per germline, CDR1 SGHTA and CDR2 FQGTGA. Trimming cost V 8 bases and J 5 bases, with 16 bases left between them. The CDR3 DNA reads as TGTGCCAGCCTGAAGGTAGCGGAAAACAATGAGCAGTTCTTC. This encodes CASLKVAENNEQFF.

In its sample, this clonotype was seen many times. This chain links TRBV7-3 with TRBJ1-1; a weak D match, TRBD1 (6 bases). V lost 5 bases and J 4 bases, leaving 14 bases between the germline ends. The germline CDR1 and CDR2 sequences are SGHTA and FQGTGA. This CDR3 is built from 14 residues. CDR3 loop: CASSPPDRPTEAFF. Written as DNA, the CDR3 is TGTGCCAGCAGCCCCCCGGACAGACCCACTGAAGCTTTCTTT.

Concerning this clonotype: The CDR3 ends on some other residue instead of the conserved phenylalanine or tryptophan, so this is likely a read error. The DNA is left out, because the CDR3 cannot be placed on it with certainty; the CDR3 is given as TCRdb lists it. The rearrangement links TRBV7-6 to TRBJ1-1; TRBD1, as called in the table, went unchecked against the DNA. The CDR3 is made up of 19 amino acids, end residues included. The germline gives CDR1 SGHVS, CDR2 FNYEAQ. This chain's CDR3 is CASSLVTWGTGRTFSTSAP.

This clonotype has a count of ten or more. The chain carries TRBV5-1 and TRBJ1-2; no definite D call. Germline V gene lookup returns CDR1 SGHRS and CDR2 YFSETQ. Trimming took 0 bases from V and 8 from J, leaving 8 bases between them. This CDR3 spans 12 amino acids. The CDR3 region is CASSLDGKGYTF. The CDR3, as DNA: TGCGCCAGCAGCTTGGATGGGAAAGGCTACACCTTC.

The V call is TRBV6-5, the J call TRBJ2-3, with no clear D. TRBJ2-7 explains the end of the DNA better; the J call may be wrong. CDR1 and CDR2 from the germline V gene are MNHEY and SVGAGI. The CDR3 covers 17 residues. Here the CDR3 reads CASSQPLVGPLECEQYF. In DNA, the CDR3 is TGTGCCAGCAGTCAGCCATTAGTGGGCCCTCTGGAGTGCGAGCAGTACTTC.

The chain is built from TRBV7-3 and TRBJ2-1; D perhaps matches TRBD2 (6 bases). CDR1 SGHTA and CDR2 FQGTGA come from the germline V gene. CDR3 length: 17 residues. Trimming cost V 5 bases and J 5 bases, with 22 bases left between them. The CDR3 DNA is TGTGCCAGCAGCCCCCAGGCCCTAGGACTACGAGACAATGAGCAGTTCTTC. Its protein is CASSPQALGLRDNEQFF.

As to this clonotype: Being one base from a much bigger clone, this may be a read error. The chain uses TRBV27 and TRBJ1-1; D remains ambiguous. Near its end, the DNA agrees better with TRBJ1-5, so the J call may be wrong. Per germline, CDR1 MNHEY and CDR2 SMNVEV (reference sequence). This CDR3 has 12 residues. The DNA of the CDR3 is TGTGCCAGCAGTTCCGGAAATCAGTCCCAGCATTTT. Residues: CASSSGNQSQHF.

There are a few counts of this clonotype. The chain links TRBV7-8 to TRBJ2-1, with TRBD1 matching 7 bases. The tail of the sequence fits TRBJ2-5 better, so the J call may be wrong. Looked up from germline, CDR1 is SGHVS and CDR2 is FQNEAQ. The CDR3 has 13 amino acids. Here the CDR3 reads CASSSTGPETQYF. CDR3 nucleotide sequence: TGTGCCAGCAGCTCGACAGGGCCAGAGACCCAGTACTTC.

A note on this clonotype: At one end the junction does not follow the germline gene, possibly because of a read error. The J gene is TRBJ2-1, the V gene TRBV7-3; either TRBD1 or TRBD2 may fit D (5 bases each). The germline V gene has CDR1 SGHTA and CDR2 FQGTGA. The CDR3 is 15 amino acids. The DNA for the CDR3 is TGTGCCAGCAGTTTCAGTGGGGGAACCTATAATGAGCAGTTCTTC. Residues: CASSFSGGTYNEQFF.

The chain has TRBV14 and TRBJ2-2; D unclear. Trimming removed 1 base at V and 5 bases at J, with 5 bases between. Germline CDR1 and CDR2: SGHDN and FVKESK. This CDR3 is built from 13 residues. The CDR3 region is CASSQAGTGELFF. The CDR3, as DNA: TGTGCCAGCAGCCAAGCAGGAACCGGGGAGCTGTTTTTT.